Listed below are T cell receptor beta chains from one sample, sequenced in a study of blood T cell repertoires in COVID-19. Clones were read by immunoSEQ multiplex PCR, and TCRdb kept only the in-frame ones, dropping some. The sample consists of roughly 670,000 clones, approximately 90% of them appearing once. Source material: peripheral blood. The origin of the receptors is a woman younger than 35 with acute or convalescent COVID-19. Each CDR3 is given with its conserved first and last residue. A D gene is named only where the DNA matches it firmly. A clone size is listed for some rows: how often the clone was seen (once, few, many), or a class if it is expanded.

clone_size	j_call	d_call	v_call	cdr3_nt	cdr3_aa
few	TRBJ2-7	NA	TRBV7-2	TGTGCCAGCAGTTCCGCCCTTAGGGGGTACGAGCAGTACTTC	CASSSALRGYEQYF
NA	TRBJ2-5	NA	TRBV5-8	TGTGCCAGCAGCTTGTCCGGTGGTTATATGGAGACCCAGTACTTC	CASSLSGGYMETQYF
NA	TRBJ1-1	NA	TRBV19	TGTGCCAGTAGTCCTCCCCAGGGGTTCGGCACTGAAGCTTTCTTT	CASSPPQGFGTEAFF
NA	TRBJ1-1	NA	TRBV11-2	TGTGCCAGCAGCTTGCCCCGGACGGGAACCACTGAAGCTTTCTTT	CASSLPRTGTTEAFF
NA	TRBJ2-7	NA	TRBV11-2	TGTGCCAGCAGCTTTCCCGATCGAGTCTACGAGCAGTACTTC	CASSFPDRVYEQYF
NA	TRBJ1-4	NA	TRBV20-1	TGCAGTGAAGGGGTGGGTGAAAAACTGTTTTTT	CSEGVGEKLFF
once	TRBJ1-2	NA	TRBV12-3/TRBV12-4	TGTGCCAGCAGTCCGAGCGCTGACTATGGCTACACCTTC	CASSPSADYGYTF
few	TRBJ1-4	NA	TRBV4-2	TGTGCCAGCAGCCAACAGGCTATAGACGAAAAACTGTTTTTT	CASSQQAIDEKLFF
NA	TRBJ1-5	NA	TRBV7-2	TGTGCCAGCAGCCCAGGCCTAGGGACATCACCCCTTAGCAATCAGCCCCAGCATTTT	CASSPGLGTSPLSNQPQHF
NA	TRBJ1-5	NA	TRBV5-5	TGTGCCAGCAGCTTGGCGGACTGGGATAATCAGCCCCAGCATTTT	CASSLADWDNQPQHF
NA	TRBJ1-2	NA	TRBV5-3	TGTGCCAGAAGCTTTTTTAGGGGGAATGGCTACACCTTC	CARSFFRGNGYTF
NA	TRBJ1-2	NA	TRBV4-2	TGTGCCAGCAGCCAAGGGGGAGGCTATGGCTACACCTTC	CASSQGGGYGYTF
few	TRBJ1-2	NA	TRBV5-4	TGTGCCAGCAGCTTGGACTTCTATGGCTACACCTTC	CASSLDFYGYTF
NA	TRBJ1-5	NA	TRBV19	TGTGCCAGCACACATCAGGGCCTCAATCAGCCCCAGCATTTT	CASTHQGLNQPQHF
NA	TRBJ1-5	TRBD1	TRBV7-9	TGTGCCAGCAGCCGGGACAGGGTCGAATGGGGCAATCAGCCCCAGCATTTT	CASSRDRVEWGNQPQHF
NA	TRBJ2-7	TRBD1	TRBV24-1	TGTGCCACCAGTGATGCCACAGGGGGCGAGCAGTACTTC	CATSDATGGEQYF
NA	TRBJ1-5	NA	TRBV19	TGTGCCAGTAGTATAAGTGAAGTCTATAGCAATCAGCCCCAGCATTTT	CASSISEVYSNQPQHF
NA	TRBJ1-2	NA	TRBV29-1	TGCAGCGTTTTTCTTTACTATGGCTACACCTTC	CSVFLYYGYTF
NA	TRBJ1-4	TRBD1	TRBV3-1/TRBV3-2	TGTGCCAGCAGCCAAGAGGGAACAGGGGGCTTTGAAAAACTGTTTTTT	CASSQEGTGGFEKLFF
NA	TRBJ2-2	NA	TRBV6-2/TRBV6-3	TGTGCCAGCAGTTACTCGAAGGCCAGGGGATATACCGGGGAGCTGTTTTTT	CASSYSKARGYTGELFF
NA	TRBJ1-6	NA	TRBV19	TGTGCCACCCGAAGACGGGGGACCAAAGAATCACCCCTCCACTTT	CATRRRGTKESPLHF
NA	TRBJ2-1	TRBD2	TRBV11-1	TGTGCCAGCAGGACTAGCGGGGGGAGGGATGAGCAGTTCTTC	CASRTSGGRDEQFF
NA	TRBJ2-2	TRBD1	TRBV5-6	TGTGCCAGCAGCCGGGACAGGTCCACCCTCAAGAACACCGGGGAGCTGTTTTTT	CASSRDRSTLKNTGELFF
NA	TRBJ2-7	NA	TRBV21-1	TGTGCCAGCAGCAAGGGCGACGAGCAGTACTTC	CASSKGDEQYF
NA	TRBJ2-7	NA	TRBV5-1	TGCGCCAGCAGCTTGAGACAGACCTACGAGCAGTACTTC	CASSLRQTYEQYF
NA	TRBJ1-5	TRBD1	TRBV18	TGTGCCAGCTCATCAGGACAGGGAGTCAATCAGCCCCAGCATTTT	CASSSGQGVNQPQHF
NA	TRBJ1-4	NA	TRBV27	TGTGCCAGCAGGACAACAGTTGCAACTAATGAAAAACTGTTTTTT	CASRTTVATNEKLFF
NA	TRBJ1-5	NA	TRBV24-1	TGTGCCACCAGTTCAGATAGCAATCAGCCCCAGCATTTT	CATSSDSNQPQHF
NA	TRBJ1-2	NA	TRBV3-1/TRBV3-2	TGTGCCAGCAGCCCCCGACAGGAACTTGTTTATGGCTACACCTTC	CASSPRQELVYGYTF
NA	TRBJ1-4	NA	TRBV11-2	TGTGCCAGCAGCTTTGGCCCGGGGGGAAAACTGTTTTTT	CASSFGPGGKLFF
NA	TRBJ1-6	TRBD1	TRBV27	TGTGCCAGCAGTACGGGACAGACCCATAATTCACCCCTCCACTTT	CASSTGQTHNSPLHF
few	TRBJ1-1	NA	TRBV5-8	TGTGCCAGCAGACCCGGGGTGATCGGGATGAACACTGAAGCTTTCTTT	CASRPGVIGMNTEAFF